A single sample is the source of the 24 T cell receptor beta chains below, sequenced in a study of blood T cell repertoires in COVID-19. The method was immunoSEQ multiplex PCR; TCRdb's version includes in-frame clones alone and lacks a portion of them. The table shows 360,000 or so clones, with over 85% occurring only once. Sequenced: PBMCs or T cells enriched from blood (not recorded which). These receptor sequences come from a woman aged 25 to 45 who had recovered from COVID-19.

The chain uses TRBV6-2 or TRBV6-3 and TRBJ2-7; 7 bases match TRBD1. V trimming: 5 bases; J trimming: 3 bases; junction bases outside the gene matches: 4. The germline CDR1 and CDR2 sequences are MNHEY and SVGEGT. The CDR3 is made up of 13 amino acids. The CDR3 DNA reads TGTGCCAGCAGTACAGGGACAGACTACGAGCAGTACTTC. Protein sequence: CASSTGTDYEQYF.

The V gene is TRBV3-1 (or the pseudogene TRBV3-2), the J gene TRBJ2-3, with D unclear. From germline, CDR1 is LGHDT and CDR2 YNNKEL (reference sequence). There are 13 residues in the CDR3. V was trimmed by 2 bases and J by 4 bases, leaving 7 bases between them. The CDR3 region is CASSQQFADTQYF. As DNA, the CDR3 is TGTGCCAGCAGCCAACAGTTTGCAGATACGCAGTATTTT.

The chain carries TRBV5-1 and TRBJ2-7, with D tentatively TRBD2 (6 bases). V was pared by 4 bases and J by 4 bases, with 18 bases between. The CDR3 contains 15 residues. CDR1 SGHRS and CDR2 YFSETQ come from the germline V gene. CDR3 protein: CASSPSGGDVYEQYF. The CDR3 DNA reads TGCGCCAGCAGCCCATCCGGCGGGGATGTATACGAGCAGTACTTC.

The count of this clone is one. This CDR3 is also generated by other DNA sequences in the sample. The V and J genes are TRBV5-1 and TRBJ1-2; TRBD1 matches 7 bases. The CDR3 runs 12 residues. The germline V gene has CDR1 SGHRS and CDR2 YFSETQ. The J segment lost 6 bases and the V segment lost 4 bases, leaving 3 bases of the junction unmatched. The CDR3 DNA reads as TGCGCCAGCAGCCTCCAGGGGGATGGCTACACCTTC. Translated: CASSLQGDGYTF.

The sample holds one count of this clone. The chain couples TRBV12-5 to TRBJ2-1; 7 bases line up with TRBD2. The junction had 5 bases not matched to a gene; V was cut back by 3 bases and J by 3 bases. The CDR3 consists of 15 residues. Germline V gene lookup returns CDR1 LGHNT and CDR2 FRNRAP. CDR3 region: CASGFGAGLYNEQFF. The CDR3 DNA reads TGTGCTAGTGGTTTCGGAGCGGGGCTCTACAATGAGCAGTTCTTC.

V is TRBV30 and J is TRBJ1-1; maybe TRBD1 (5 bases). Trimming took 5 bases from V and 3 from J, leaving 13 bases between them. This CDR3 contains 13 residues. Germline-derived CDR1 and CDR2 are GTSNPN and SVGIG (reference sequence). In nucleotides, the CDR3 is TGTGCCTGGGTTGACAGTGGTTACACTGAAGCTTTCTTT. It encodes CAWVDSGYTEAFF.

The gene calls are TRBV5-1 and TRBJ1-4; 7 nucleotides match TRBD1. The ends lost 4 bases at V and 2 bases at J; junction bases unmatched: 2. Germline CDR1 reads SGHRS; CDR2 reads YFSETQ. The CDR3 runs 14 residues. DNA for the CDR3: TGCGCCAGCAGCCCAGGGGGGACTAATGAAAAACTGTTTTTT. This gives the protein CASSPGGTNEKLFF.

The genes are TRBV12-3 or TRBV12-4 and TRBJ1-1; no definite D call. Trimming took off 1 base at V and 7 bases at J, with 7 bases between the two ends. The CDR3 is made up of 12 amino acids. The CDR3, as DNA: TGTGCCAGCAGTTTAGGGGCCAGTGAAGCTTTCTTT. This gives the protein CASSLGASEAFF.

This chain links TRBV14 with TRBJ1-1; D is undetermined. Germline-derived CDR1 and CDR2 are SGHDN and FVKESK. The CDR3 extends over 15 amino acids. Trimming removed 0 bases from V and 1 base from J, with 9 bases in between. The CDR3 loop is CASSQEDRRNTEAFF. Written as DNA, the CDR3 is TGTGCCAGCAGCCAAGAAGACCGGAGGAACACTGAAGCTTTCTTT.

The chain links TRBV19 to TRBJ2-7; the D gene is possibly TRBD1 (6 bases). V lost 5 bases and J lost 5, with 25 bases in between. The CDR3 is 17 residues long. CDR1 is LNHDA, CDR2 SQIVND, per germline (reference sequence). The CDR3 region has the DNA TGTGCCAGTAGTGCCCAACGAACCTCAGGGGTTTCCAACGAGCAGTACTTC. It encodes CASSAQRTSGVSNEQYF.

The rearrangement joins TRBV18 to TRBJ1-1; D is uncertain. Germline values: CDR1 KGHSH, CDR2 LQKENI. The CDR3 loop spans 15 amino acids. The V and J ends lost 2 bases and 0 bases respectively, with 10 bases between them. The CDR3 sequence: CASSPLGAVNTEAFF. The CDR3 coding sequence is TGTGCCAGCTCACCATTGGGAGCGGTGAACACTGAAGCTTTCTTT.

This rearrangement joins TRBV19 to TRBJ1-1; D may be TRBD1 (5 bases). V was trimmed by 0 bases and J by 4 bases, leaving 15 bases between them. The CDR3 runs to 16 residues. Germline assignment: CDR1 LNHDA and CDR2 SQIVND (reference sequence). The CDR3 is CASSIDTGSGFTEAFF. As DNA, the CDR3 is TGTGCCAGTAGTATAGACACAGGTTCAGGCTTCACTGAAGCTTTCTTT.

The gene calls are TRBV6-5 and TRBJ1-1; 7 positions match TRBD1. V shed 9 bases and J 7 bases; nucleotides not matched to a gene: 14. This CDR3 region has 14 residues. Germline assignment: CDR1 MNHEY and CDR2 SVGAGI. The CDR3 sequence: CASPTRDRKFEAFF. The CDR3 DNA sequence: TGTGCCAGTCCAACCCGGGACAGAAAGTTTGAAGCTTTCTTT.

This clone was picked up one time. The gene calls are TRBV6-2 or TRBV6-3 and TRBJ1-5, with 7 bases lining up with TRBD1. V gave up 6 bases and J gave up 2 bases; unmatched junction bases: 1. CDR1 is MNHEY, CDR2 SVGEGT, per germline. The CDR3 extends over 13 amino acids. CDR3 residues: CASSDRGNQPQHF. The CDR3 DNA is TGTGCCAGCAGCGACAGGGGCAATCAGCCCCAGCATTTT.

The gene calls are TRBV30 and TRBJ1-5; D gene unclear. CDR1 is GTSNPN, CDR2 SVGIG, per germline (reference sequence). The CDR3 consists of 13 residues. V lost 1 base and J lost 5, with 9 bases in between. The CDR3 coding sequence is TGTGCCTGGAGTGGGGCGGGCCATCAGCCCCAGCATTTT. As protein: CAWSGAGHQPQHF.

This chain uses TRBV28 with TRBJ1-2; perhaps TRBD1 as D (5 bases). CDR1 MDHEN and CDR2 SYDVKM come from the germline V gene. This CDR3 spans 13 amino acids. Trimming took off 3 bases at V and 7 bases at J, with 12 bases between the two ends. The CDR3 loop reads CASSLVRERGYTF. CDR3 DNA: TGTGCCAGCAGTTTGGTCAGGGAACGTGGCTACACCTTC.

The V and J genes are TRBV10-1 and TRBJ2-1, with D unresolved. The CDR3 runs to 15 residues. Between the trimmed V and J ends, which lost 3 bases and 5 bases, there was a span of 14 bases. Germline assignment: CDR1 WNHNN and CDR2 SYGVQD (reference sequence). CDR3 in DNA: TGCGCCAGCAGTGATACCGACTGGCAGCACAATGAGCAGTTCTTC. Translated: CASSDTDWQHNEQFF.

This clone was detected only once. The chain links TRBV14 to TRBJ2-1, with D possibly matching TRBD1 (5 bases). The CDR3 sequence is 14 residues long. The V end lost 1 base, the J end lost 6 bases, and 10 bases lay between the germline ends. Per the germline V gene, CDR1 is SGHDN and CDR2 is FVKESK. Written as DNA, the CDR3 is TGTGCCAGCAGCCAAGGGGGCCTTGTCAATGAGCAGTTCTTC. This encodes CASSQGGLVNEQFF.

The chain recombines TRBV9 with TRBJ1-1, with D possibly TRBD1 on 5 matching bases. Per the germline V gene, CDR1 is SGDLS and CDR2 is YYNGEE. Trimming left V 4 bases short and J 1 base short, with 8 bases between. There are 13 residues in the CDR3. CDR3 region: CASSPGGNTEAFF. CDR3 in DNA: TGTGCCAGCAGCCCCGGGGGGAACACTGAAGCTTTCTTT. The full variable domain, with the rest looked up from reference TRBV9 and TRBJ1-1, is DSGVTQTPKHLITATGQRVTLRCSPRSGDLSVYWYQQSLDQGLQFLIQYYNGEERAKGNILERFSAQQFPDLHSELNLSSLELGDSALYFCASSPGGNTEAFFGQGTRLTVV.

A few counts support this clone. The DNA for the CDR3 is TGTGCCAGCAGTTTAGCGGGAGGTTCGTTCTTC. Encoded protein: CASSLAGGSFF. The V and J genes are TRBV12-3 or TRBV12-4 and TRBJ2-1; TRBD2 might be the D (6 bases). Trimming pared 0 bases from V and 15 bases from J, leaving 9 bases between. CDR3 length equals 11 residues.

The chain joins TRBV6-5 to TRBJ2-7, with unresolved D. CDR3 length: 13 amino acids. CDR1 and CDR2 from the germline V gene are MNHEY and SVGAGI. V was pared by 6 bases and J by 1 base, with 10 bases between. The chain's CDR3 is CASRTDISYEQYF. The CDR3 nucleotides are TGTGCCAGCAGGACTGATATTTCCTACGAGCAGTACTTC.

V gene TRBV12-3 or TRBV12-4 combines with J gene TRBJ2-1; D is unclear. V was pared by 6 bases and J by 5 bases, with 11 bases between. The CDR3 runs 13 residues. The DNA of the CDR3 is TGTGCCAGCAGCCCGATGGTAGACAATGAGCAGTTCTTC. Translating gives CASSPMVDNEQFF.

The V and J genes are TRBV2 and TRBJ1-1, with D perhaps matching TRBD1 (5 bases). The germline CDR1 and CDR2 sequences are SNHLY and FYNNEI. The CDR3 runs to 14 residues. V gave up 4 bases and J gave up 3 bases, with 12 bases separating them. The CDR3 sequence: CASSGGESYTEAFF. The CDR3 DNA reads as TGTGCCAGCAGTGGGGGGGAAAGCTACACTGAAGCTTTCTTT.

The chain is built from TRBV6-5 and TRBJ2-1, with TRBD2 matching 8 bases. V shed 2 bases, J shed 9 bases, and the junction held 9 bases outside the gene matches. Germline lookup yields CDR1 MNHEY and CDR2 SVGAGI. CDR3 length: 15 amino acids. CDR3 sequence reads: CASSYPTGGSGEQFF. Here the CDR3 DNA reads TGTGCCAGCAGTTACCCCACGGGAGGGAGTGGTGAGCAGTTCTTC.